This TCR beta chain was identified in a study of regulatory T cells in long-lasting Graves disease. On this clonotype: Its antigen is unidentified.

Germline CDR1 is SGHTA and CDR2 is FQGTGA. The length of the CDR3 is 16 residues. V was clipped by 0 bases and J by 9 bases; unmatched bases: 6. CDR3-region Arm-PCR and iRepertoire HTBI primers produced the TCR beta libraries. TCRdb re-called the multiplex PCR reads through MiXCR, storing one row per CDR3 protein. The sample lists 450,000 to 700,000 distinct CDR3 sequences, approximately 12% occurring once. Documented time point: newly diagnosed GD, antithyroid drugs for less than 3 months. Construction of the TCR library relied on RNA isolated from PBMCs. Notes on the study in general: It was peripheral blood alone, not thyroid tissue, that was studied.

These data also formed part of another study, on T cells in Graves' hyperthyroidism and ophthalmopathy. That source reports: Separation of ophthalmopathy from stable hyperthyroidism was achieved by a 13 V-J model.

This chain links TRBV7-3 with TRBJ2-2; 11 bases align to TRBD1. This TCR was sampled from a man aged 25-45 years with Graves disease. The sample consisted of peripheral blood mononuclear cells (PBMCs), taken at new diagnosis, from a patient treated with antithyroid drugs. The CDR3 DNA reads TGTGCCAGCAGCTTAACGAGGGACAGGGGGTCCCGGGAGCTGTTTTTT. Amino acids: CASSLTRDRGSRELFF.